The 23 T cell receptor beta chains presented below share a single source sample, sequenced in a study of shared clonotypes between healthy human individuals. Only in-frame clones appear in the TCRdb table, and some are missing; sequencing was by immunoSEQ multiplex PCR. Among approximately 2.4 million clones listed, approximately 94% were seen once. The material sequenced was naive CD4+ T cells sorted from blood. Subset indicated: CD45RA+ positively selected. The origin of the receptors is a man between 18 and 29 years old in good health.

The chain carries TRBV19 and TRBJ1-5, with D unresolved. There are 14 residues in the CDR3. V shed 7 bases and J shed 2 bases, with 12 bases lying between them. Germline loops: CDR1 LNHDA, CDR2 SQIVND (reference sequence). Here the CDR3 reads CASKETTGNQPQHF. CDR3 sequence (DNA): TGTGCCAGTAAGGAGACGACGGGCAATCAGCCCCAGCATTTT.

The V gene is TRBV30, the J gene TRBJ1-2, with a possible D match to TRBD1 (5 bases). Germline CDR1 is GTSNPN and CDR2 is SVGIG (reference sequence). The CDR3 length is 14 residues. Trimming removed 1 base at V and 6 bases at J, with 15 bases between. This chain's CDR3 is CAWSAEGQGDGYTF. The CDR3 DNA sequence: TGTGCCTGGAGTGCCGAGGGCCAAGGGGATGGCTACACCTTC.

The chain joins TRBV5-1 to TRBJ2-7; D is possibly TRBD1 (6 bases). Germline loops: CDR1 SGHRS, CDR2 YFSETQ. The V and J ends lost 0 bases and 6 bases respectively, with 19 bases between them. This CDR3 has 16 residues. CDR3 nucleotide sequence: TGCGCCAGCAGCTTGGAGGCAGGGGCCCGACGAGGCGAGCAGTACTTC. This sequence encodes CASSLEAGARRGEQYF.

As concerns this clone: This sample includes further DNA sequences coding for the same CDR3. The genes are TRBV5-1 and TRBJ2-3; 10 nucleotides match TRBD2. This CDR3 has 14 amino acids. V was clipped by 5 bases and J by 3 bases; unmatched bases: 3. Germline loops: CDR1 SGHRS, CDR2 YFSETQ. The CDR3 here is CASSSSGSTDTQYF. Written as DNA, the CDR3 is TGCGCCAGCAGTTCTAGCGGGAGTACAGATACGCAGTATTTT. The complete variable domain, with remaining parts taken from reference TRBV5-1 and TRBJ2-3, reads KAGVTQTPRYLIKTRGQQVTLSCSPISGHRSVSWYQQTPGQGLQFLFEYFSETQRNKGNFPGRFSGRQFSNSRSEMNVSTLELGDSALYLCASSSSGSTDTQYFGPGTRLTVL.

The chain recombines TRBV19 with TRBJ2-7; 10 nucleotides line up with TRBD2. There are 16 residues in the CDR3. Per the germline V gene, CDR1 is LNHDA and CDR2 is SQIVND (reference sequence). J was trimmed by 4 bases and V by 3 bases; bases with no gene match: 9. CDR3 DNA: TGTGCCAGTAGTATTACAGCGGGAGGGCCGGCTTACGAGCAGTACTTC. Translation: CASSITAGGPAYEQYF.

V gene TRBV6-5 combines with J gene TRBJ2-3; 7 bases fit TRBD1. The CDR3 covers 15 residues. Losses at the gene ends were 6 bases for V and 0 bases for J; bases not matched to a gene: 6. Per germline, CDR1 MNHEY and CDR2 SVGAGI. CDR3 DNA sequence: TGTGCCAGCAGCGACAGGGCGTTGAGCACAGATACGCAGTATTTT. Protein product: CASSDRALSTDTQYF.

This chain uses TRBV19 with TRBJ2-1, with D possibly matching TRBD1 (6 bases). The ends were cut back, 2 bases at V and 4 bases at J, with 18 bases in the middle. Germline V gene lookup returns CDR1 LNHDA and CDR2 SQIVND (reference sequence). The length of the CDR3 is 17 residues. CDR3 DNA sequence: TGTGCCAGTAGTATACAAGTGAAAGGGGGTCTGTACAATGAGCAGTTCTTC. It specifies CASSIQVKGGLYNEQFF.

This clone was recorded only once. As DNA, the CDR3 is TGCGCCAGCAGCACCCTGGGGACCGGGGAGCTGTTTTTT. Amino acid sequence: CASSTLGTGELFF. The rearrangement joins TRBV5-1 to TRBJ2-2; D gene uncertain. The CDR3 loop spans 13 amino acids. The V gene's germline CDR1 is SGHRS and CDR2 YFSETQ. V was shortened by 4 bases and J by 5 bases, with 9 bases between the two germline ends.

Here the CDR3 DNA reads TGTGCCAGCAGCTTGTTCAGAACTAACTATGGCTACACCTTC. It codes for CASSLFRTNYGYTF. The chain couples TRBV5-4 to TRBJ1-2, with unresolved D. CDR3 size: 14 residues. Trimming took 1 base from V and 0 from J, leaving 7 bases between them. The germline V gene encodes CDR1 SGHNT and CDR2 YYREEE (reference sequence).

The rearrangement links TRBV28 to TRBJ1-3, with 7 bases that match TRBD1. CDR3 length: 17 amino acids. With 6 bases clipped from V and 3 bases from J, the junction kept 14 bases outside the gene matches. Per the germline V gene, CDR1 is MDHEN and CDR2 is SYDVKM. The CDR3 DNA follows: TGTGCCAGCAGCCCGGGACAGCTAACTGTGGATGGAAACACCATATATTTT. Translation gives CASSPGQLTVDGNTIYF.

This sequence joins TRBV19 and TRBJ2-6; unclear D gene. This CDR3 has 14 amino acids. Trimming removed 6 bases from V and 0 bases from J, with 6 bases in between. Germline-derived CDR1 and CDR2 are LNHDA and SQIVND (reference sequence). The CDR3 DNA is TGTGCCAGTAGGGATATCTCTGGGGCCAACGTCCTGACTTTC. It specifies CASRDISGANVLTF.

The chain is built from TRBV10-3 and TRBJ2-1, with no clear D. V lost 4 bases, J lost 1 base, and 11 bases lay in between. Germline CDR1 reads ENHRY; CDR2 reads SYGVKD. The CDR3 contains 15 residues. DNA for the CDR3: TGTGCCATCAGTGTCTCGGATCATTCCTACAATGAGCAGTTCTTC. Encoded protein: CAISVSDHSYNEQFF.

The genes are TRBV7-9 and TRBJ2-3, with D uncertain. There are 15 residues in the CDR3. The V end was cut by 2 bases, the J end by 0 bases, with 9 bases between. Germline CDR1 reads SEHNR; CDR2 reads FQNEAQ (reference sequence). CDR3 protein: CASSLLWASTDTQYF. CDR3 coding DNA: TGTGCCAGCAGCTTATTGTGGGCCAGCACAGATACGCAGTATTTT.

The CDR3 DNA reads as TGTGCCAGCAGTGAAGTGGGCGGGTTTCCCTACGAGCAGTACTTC. Translated: CASSEVGGFPYEQYF. V usage is TRBV6-1 and J usage is TRBJ2-7, with D tentatively TRBD2 (5 bases). The germline gives CDR1 MNHNS, CDR2 SASEGT. Trimming took 1 base from V and 2 from J, leaving 12 bases between them. This CDR3 comprises 15 residues.

V gene TRBV5-1 combines with J gene TRBJ2-5; the D gene is possibly TRBD2 (6 bases). Trimming cost V 5 bases and J 5 bases, with 22 bases left between them. The CDR3 loop spans 16 amino acids. From germline, CDR1 is SGHRS and CDR2 YFSETQ. This CDR3 is CASRPTTSSSWETQYF. DNA for the CDR3: TGCGCCAGCAGACCTACGACTAGTTCATCCTGGGAGACCCAGTACTTC.

The chain uses TRBV25-1 and TRBJ2-7; TRBD1 aligns across 7 bases. The CDR3 loop spans 13 amino acids. V lost 5 bases, J lost 6 bases, and 7 bases stayed unmatched. Germline V gene sequence: CDR1 MGHDK, CDR2 SYGVNS. This CDR3 is CASSMGQISEQYF. As DNA, the CDR3 is TGTGCCAGCAGTATGGGACAGATCTCCGAGCAGTACTTC.

V usage is TRBV2 and J usage is TRBJ2-5; 11 bases fit TRBD2. Germline V gene data show CDR1 as SNHLY and CDR2 as FYNNEI. V dropped 5 bases and J dropped 7; count of bases not matched to a gene: 9. The CDR3 runs 15 residues. DNA of the CDR3: TGTGCCAGCAGTCGCGGTAGCGGGGGGGTGGGGACCCAGTACTTC. Its protein is CASSRGSGGVGTQYF.

V usage is TRBV7-9 and J usage is TRBJ2-6; 8 bases agree with TRBD1. The CDR3 is 19 residues long. Germline V gene sequence: CDR1 SEHNR, CDR2 FQNEAQ (reference sequence). With 4 bases clipped from V and 4 bases from J, the junction kept 15 bases outside the gene matches. The CDR3 spells CASSWGDRRVEAGANVLTF. In DNA, the CDR3 is TGTGCCAGCAGCTGGGGGGACAGGAGGGTGGAAGCCGGGGCCAACGTCCTGACTTTC.

On this clone: Additional DNA sequences in this sample encode the identical CDR3. This chain joins TRBV7-9 and TRBJ2-3, with TRBD1 matching 8 bases. With V trimmed by 4 bases and J by 0 bases, 3 bases remained unmatched. This CDR3 contains 15 residues. Germline V gene lookup returns CDR1 SEHNR and CDR2 FQNEAQ (reference sequence). The CDR3 spells CASSYRQGSTDTQYF. DNA of the CDR3: TGTGCCAGCAGCTACCGACAGGGGAGCACAGATACGCAGTATTTT.

V is TRBV5-4 and J is TRBJ2-5; D tentatively fits TRBD1 or TRBD2 (5 bases each). This CDR3 has 15 amino acids. V lost 1 base to trimming and J lost 1 base, with 11 bases between them. In germline, CDR1 is SGHNT, CDR2 YYREEE (reference sequence). The CDR3 is CASSLWAGTQETQYF. As DNA, the CDR3 is TGTGCCAGCAGCTTGTGGGCCGGGACCCAAGAGACCCAGTACTTC.

The V call is TRBV9, the J call TRBJ2-2; 7 bases align to TRBD2. CDR1 and CDR2 from the germline V gene are SGDLS and YYNGEE. After removal of 1 base from V and 1 base from J, the junction contained 4 bases not matched to a gene. The CDR3 is 16 residues long. The CDR3 here is CASSVWSGGNTGELFF. The CDR3 nucleotides are TGTGCCAGCAGCGTATGGTCGGGAGGGAACACCGGGGAGCTGTTTTTT. Supplemented by reference TRBV9 and TRBJ2-2, the full variable domain reads DSGVTQTPKHLITATGQRVTLRCSPRSGDLSVYWYQQSLDQGLQFLIQYYNGEERAKGNILERFSAQQFPDLHSELNLSSLELGDSALYFCASSVWSGGNTGELFFGEGSRLTVL.

Only one count was recorded for this clone. Other DNA sequences within the sample encode an identical CDR3. The CDR3 DNA is TGTGCCAGCAGTGAAACAGGGGTCAATGAAAAACTGTTTTTT. Translating it yields CASSETGVNEKLFF. This chain links TRBV2 with TRBJ1-4; TRBD1 agrees at 7 bases. The CDR3 contains 14 residues. The germline CDR1 and CDR2 sequences are SNHLY and FYNNEI. V shed 2 bases and J 5 bases; nucleotides not matched to a gene: 2.

V gene TRBV7-9 combines with J gene TRBJ2-7; the D gene could be TRBD1 or TRBD2 (6 bases each). This CDR3 contains 18 residues. Germline V gives CDR1 SEHNR, CDR2 FQNEAQ (reference sequence). V lost 5 bases to trimming and J lost 2 bases, with 25 bases between them. The CDR3 is CASSQVSDRGLAPYEQYF. The CDR3 bases are TGTGCCAGCAGCCAGGTCTCCGACCGGGGGCTAGCCCCCTACGAGCAGTACTTC.